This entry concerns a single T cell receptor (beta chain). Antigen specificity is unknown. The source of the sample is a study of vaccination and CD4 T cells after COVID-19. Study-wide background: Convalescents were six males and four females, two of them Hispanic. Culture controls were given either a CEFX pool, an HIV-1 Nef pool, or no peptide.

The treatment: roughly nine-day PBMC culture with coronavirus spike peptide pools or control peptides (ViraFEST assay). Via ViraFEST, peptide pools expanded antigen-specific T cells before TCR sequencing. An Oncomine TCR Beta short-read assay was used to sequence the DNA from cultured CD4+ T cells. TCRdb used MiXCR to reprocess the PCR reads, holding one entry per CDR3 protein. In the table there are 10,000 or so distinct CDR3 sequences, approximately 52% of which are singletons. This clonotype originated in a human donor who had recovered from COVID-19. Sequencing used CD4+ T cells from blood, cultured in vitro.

CDR3 protein: CASSPKAPVPNTEAFF. CDR3 nucleotides: TGTGCCAGCAGCCCTAAGGCGCCAGTTCCGAACACTGAAGCTTTCTTT. The chain combines TRBV7-9 with TRBJ1-1; no definite D call. Trimming removed 5 bases at V and 1 base at J, with 17 bases between. CDR1 and CDR2 from the germline V gene are SEHNR and FQNEAQ (reference sequence). CDR3 length: 16 residues.